This T cell receptor beta chain was recovered during a study of neurological immune-mediated disorders. Whole-study findings and limits: No CDR3 amino acid sequences were shared by expanded clones across subjects, suggesting private repertoires in all groups.

At least ten counts were recorded for this clonotype. What it binds is unknown. Unsorted libraries were derived from 2 million PBMCs stored at -80 C. The team produced cDNA through 5'RACE using 10-nucleotide random UMIs. TCRdb analysed the 5' RACE reads with MiXCR anew, one entry per CDR3 protein. This sample yields under 85,000 distinct CDR3 sequences, of which less than 15% are seen a single time; roughly 7.3% belongs to the top ten. The junction had 5 bases not matched to a gene; V was cut back by 6 bases and J by 6 bases. Germline V CDR1 and CDR2: MNHNY, SVGAGI (reference sequence). The CDR3 has 13 amino acids.

The source of this sequence is a woman in her 50s in good health. The chain uses TRBV6-6 and TRBJ1-1; 9 bases fit TRBD1. Sequenced material: PBMCs. The CDR3 sequence: CASSLQGAAEAFF. In DNA form, the CDR3 reads TGTGCCAGCAGCCTACAGGGGGCGGCTGAAGCTTTCTTT.